The clone carrying this TCR beta chain showed up just once. This CDR3 has 15 amino acids. V gave up 1 base and J gave up 2 bases; unmatched junction bases: 5. Germline V gives CDR1 SGHAT, CDR2 FQNNGV. TCRdb keeps only in-frame clones here, not all; method: immunoSEQ multiplex PCR. The table has about 250,000 clones, about four fifths seen once. This sample is part of a study of blood T cell repertoires in COVID-19. About the study: Sites across the United States, Italy and Spain contributed samples from acute and convalescent COVID-19.

Sequences were obtained from peripheral blood. The V and J genes are TRBV11-2 and TRBJ2-7, with TRBD1 matching 7 bases. The clonotype comes from a man in his forties or fifties with acute or convalescent COVID-19. This CDR3 is CASSLAPGTAYEQYF. The CDR3 nucleotides are TGTGCCAGCAGCTTAGCACCCGGGACAGCCTACGAGCAGTACTTC. Combining the CDR3 with reference TRBV11-2 and TRBJ2-7 gives the whole variable domain EAGVAQSPRYKIIEKRQSVAFWCNPISGHATLYWYQQILGQGPKLLIQFQNNGVVDDSQLPKDRFSAERLKGVDSTLKIQPAKLEDSAVYLCASSLAPGTAYEQYFGPGTRLTVT.